One sample yielded the 19 T cell receptor beta chains listed below, sequenced in a study of control samples from healthy donors and cancer patients. Sequenced by immunoSEQ multiplex PCR; TCRdb stores in-frame clones only, minus some. The data contain under 100,000 clones, about nine tenths of them singletons. Sequencing used blood. The receptors derive from a woman between 65 and 79 years old in good health.

The table lists this clone with a few counts. The CDR3 loop is CASSKEGRPGLNSSGNTIYF. The CDR3 bases are TGTGCCAGCAGCAAAGAAGGGAGACCGGGACTGAATTCCTCTGGAAACACCATATATTTT. The gene calls are TRBV21-1 and TRBJ1-3. TRBV21-1 is given as a pseudogene. The CDR3 runs to 20 residues.

The rearrangement links TRBV11-3 to TRBJ2-1; 8 nucleotides match TRBD2. The CDR3 loop spans 13 amino acids. In germline, CDR1 is SGHNT, CDR2 YENEEA. Trimming took 4 bases from V and 7 from J; bases not matched to a gene: 3. In DNA form, the CDR3 reads TGTGCCAGCAGCTACTCGGGGGGGAATGAGCAGTTCTTC. The encoded protein is CASSYSGGNEQFF.

The CDR3 DNA is TGTGCCAGCAGTTTCGACAGGGCTGAAGCTTTCTTT. It yields the protein CASSFDRAEAFF. The chain links TRBV6-5 to TRBJ1-1; 7 bases are a match to TRBD1. Trimming cost V 4 bases and J 6 bases; bases outside gene matches: 2. The CDR3 covers 12 residues. Germline values: CDR1 MNHEY, CDR2 SVGAGI.

The chain carries TRBV7-6 and TRBJ2-2; a weak D match, TRBD2 (5 bases). The V gene's germline CDR1 is SGHVS and CDR2 FNYEAQ. Trimming took off 5 bases at V and 5 bases at J, with 18 bases between the two ends. The CDR3 loop spans 16 amino acids. The CDR3 protein is CASSLSSGLRTGELFF. As DNA, the CDR3 is TGTGCCAGCAGCCTTAGTTCGGGGTTAAGGACCGGGGAGCTGTTTTTT. Complete variable domain (other parts from reference TRBV7-6 and TRBJ2-2): GAGVSQSPRYKVTKRGQDVALRCDPISGHVSLYWYRQALGQGPEFLTYFNYEAQQDKSGLPNDRFSAERPEGSISTLTIQRTEQRDSAMYRCASSLSSGLRTGELFFGEGSRLTVL.

The chain has TRBV9 and TRBJ2-3; 9 nucleotides line up with TRBD1. Germline assignment: CDR1 SGDLS and CDR2 YYNGEE. CDR3 length: 18 residues. V lost 0 bases to trimming and J lost 0 bases; unmatched junction nucleotides: 8. CDR3 sequence reads: CASSVVSTGTGSTDTQYF. The CDR3 region has the DNA TGTGCCAGCAGCGTAGTATCCACCGGGACAGGGAGCACAGATACGCAGTATTTT. The complete variable domain, with remaining parts taken from reference TRBV9 and TRBJ2-3, reads DSGVTQTPKHLITATGQRVTLRCSPRSGDLSVYWYQQSLDQGLQFLIQYYNGEERAKGNILERFSAQQFPDLHSELNLSSLELGDSALYFCASSVVSTGTGSTDTQYFGPGTRLTVL.

This chain connects TRBV6-6 to TRBJ1-1; tentatively, D is TRBD1 (5 bases). The V end was cut by 0 bases, the J end by 2 bases, with 10 bases between. Germline assignment: CDR1 MNHNY and CDR2 SVGAGI (reference sequence). This CDR3 region has 15 residues. CDR3 region: CASSYSQGGNTEAFF. For the CDR3, the DNA is TGTGCCAGCAGTTACTCCCAGGGAGGAAACACTGAAGCTTTCTTT.

This chain uses TRBV28 with TRBJ1-4, with D possibly matching TRBD1 (6 bases). This CDR3 has 11 residues. Between the trimmed V and J ends, which lost 7 bases and 10 bases, there was a span of 10 bases. In germline, CDR1 is MDHEN, CDR2 SYDVKM. The CDR3 sequence is CASTDRLKLFF. The DNA for the CDR3 is TGTGCCAGCACCGACAGGTTAAAACTGTTTTTT.

The CDR3 spells CATSRGAGSRHEQYF. CDR3 bases: TGTGCCACCAGCAGGGGGGCCGGGAGTAGGCACGAGCAGTACTTC. The gene calls are TRBV15 and TRBJ2-7; D might be TRBD1 or TRBD2, each matching 6 bases. Trimming cost V 3 bases and J 5 bases, with 17 bases left between them. Germline V CDR1 and CDR2: LNHNV, YYDKDF (reference sequence). The CDR3 extends over 15 amino acids.

The chain joins TRBV6-7 to TRBJ2-2; 13 nucleotides align to TRBD2. TRBV6-7 is treated as an ORF (open reading frame) with a function not yet certain. The CDR3 extends over 16 amino acids. Trimming cost V 4 bases and J 8 bases; bases outside gene matches: 7. The CDR3 DNA follows: TGTGCCAGCAGTTGCAGGACTAGCGGGAGCGTAGGGGAGCTGTTTTTT. Translated: CASSCRTSGSVGELFF.

The chain combines TRBV7-9 with TRBJ1-2; D might be TRBD1 (5 bases). V lost 3 bases and J lost 6, with 11 bases in between. The CDR3 totals 13 residues. CDR1 and CDR2 (germline): SEHNR, FQNEAQ (reference sequence). The CDR3 protein is CASSLGGIDGYTF. DNA of the CDR3: TGTGCCAGCAGCTTGGGGGGGATTGATGGCTACACCTTC.

V is TRBV2 and J is TRBJ2-5, with D hard to call. This CDR3 has 14 residues. Germline CDR1 and CDR2: SNHLY and FYNNEI. The germline V and J ends were trimmed by 7 bases and 3 bases, with 15 bases remaining between them. The CDR3 coding sequence is TGTGCCAGCAAGGTCCGGTACAAGGAAGAGACCCAGTACTTC. As protein: CASKVRYKEETQYF.

The chain links TRBV19 to TRBJ1-3; possible D gene TRBD1, 5 bases. Trimming left V 5 bases short and J 3 bases short, with 29 bases between. Germline values: CDR1 LNHDA, CDR2 SQIVND (reference sequence). The CDR3 covers 20 residues. The DNA for the CDR3 is TGTGCCAGTAGTCTCACCTCCGGGACGCTCGTTGGGGCCTTTGGAAACACCATATATTTT. The encoded protein is CASSLTSGTLVGAFGNTIYF.

DNA for the CDR3: TGTGCCAGCAGCCTCGTAGGGCGGGGGGGCCGCTACGAGCAGTACTTC. It encodes CASSLVGRGGRYEQYF. The V gene is TRBV6-2 or TRBV6-3, the J gene TRBJ2-7; 9 nucleotides match TRBD2. Germline CDR1 reads MNHEY; CDR2 reads SVGEGT. This CDR3 contains 16 residues. Germline trimming cut 6 bases from V and 3 bases from J; bases unmatched to any gene: 12.

V gene TRBV5-1 combines with J gene TRBJ1-6, with a tentative D call TRBD1 (6 bases). Germline V lookup: CDR1 SGHRS, CDR2 YFSETQ. V lost 0 bases to trimming and J lost 8 bases, with 15 bases between them. This CDR3 spans 16 amino acids. The CDR3 region has the DNA TGCGCCAGCAGCTTGGAGGACAGCCTTGCCTATTCACCCCTCCACTTT. Amino acids: CASSLEDSLAYSPLHF.

This chain uses TRBV7-2 with TRBJ1-1, with D possibly TRBD1 on 6 matching bases. The CDR3 is 18 amino acids. Germline V gene sequence: CDR1 SGHTA, CDR2 FQGNSA. Trimming shortened V by 4 bases and J by 8 bases, and 29 bases separated the two germline ends. The CDR3 sequence is CASSSRTDPRGSNNEAFF. CDR3 in DNA: TGTGCCAGCAGCTCCCGGACAGACCCAAGGGGGTCAAATAACGAAGCTTTCTTT.

The chain uses TRBV7-8 and TRBJ2-7, with D possibly matching TRBD1 (8 bases). The CDR3 is 17 residues long. Germline-derived CDR1 and CDR2 are SGHVS and FQNEAQ. V was shortened by 2 bases and J by 7 bases, with 24 bases between the two germline ends. The CDR3 loop reads CASSLREGRTGSGEQYF. CDR3 DNA: TGTGCCAGCAGCTTAAGGGAGGGCAGGACAGGGTCGGGAGAGCAGTACTTC.

The chain is built from TRBV7-9 and TRBJ2-5; unclear D gene. From germline, CDR1 is SEHNR and CDR2 FQNEAQ (reference sequence). CDR3 length equals 12 residues. V was cut by 2 bases and J by 3 bases, with 4 bases left in between. CDR3 in amino acids: CASSLREETQYF. CDR3 nucleotide sequence: TGTGCCAGCAGCTTAAGAGAAGAGACCCAGTACTTC.

The chain couples TRBV3-1 (or the pseudogene TRBV3-2) to TRBJ2-1; D remains ambiguous. V lost 0 bases to trimming and J lost 6 bases, with 6 bases between them. CDR3 length: 13 residues. Per the germline V gene, CDR1 is LGHDT and CDR2 is YNNKEL (reference sequence). The CDR3 region has the DNA TGTGCCAGCAGCCAAGATTTGCGCAATGAGCAGTTCTTC. Translated: CASSQDLRNEQFF.

As DNA, the CDR3 is TGTGCCAGCAGTTTAATCCCAGGTGGCACTGAAGCTTTCTTT. It yields the protein CASSLIPGGTEAFF. The V and J genes are TRBV27 and TRBJ1-1; the D is unclear. V was cut by 2 bases and J by 4 bases, with 11 bases left in between. Germline values: CDR1 MNHEY, CDR2 SMNVEV (reference sequence). This CDR3 contains 14 residues.